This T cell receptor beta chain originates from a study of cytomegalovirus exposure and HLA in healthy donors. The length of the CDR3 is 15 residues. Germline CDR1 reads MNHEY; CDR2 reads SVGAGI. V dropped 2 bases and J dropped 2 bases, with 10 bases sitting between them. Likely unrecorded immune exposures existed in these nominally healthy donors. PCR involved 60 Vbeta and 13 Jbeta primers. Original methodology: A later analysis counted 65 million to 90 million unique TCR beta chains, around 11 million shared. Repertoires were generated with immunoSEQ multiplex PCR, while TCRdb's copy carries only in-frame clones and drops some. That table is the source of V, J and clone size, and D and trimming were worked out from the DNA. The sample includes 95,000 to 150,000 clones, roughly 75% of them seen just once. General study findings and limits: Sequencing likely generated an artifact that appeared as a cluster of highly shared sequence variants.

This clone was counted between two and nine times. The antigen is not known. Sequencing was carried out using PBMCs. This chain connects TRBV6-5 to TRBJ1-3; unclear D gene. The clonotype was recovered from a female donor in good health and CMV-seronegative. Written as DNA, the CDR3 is TGTGCCAGCAGTTACGGAGGGCCCCCTGGAAACACCATATATTTT. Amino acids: CASSYGGPPGNTIYF.